Listed here are 20 T cell receptor beta chains from one sample, sequenced in a study of cytomegalovirus exposure and HLA in healthy donors. PCR involved 60 Vbeta and 13 Jbeta primers. Assay used: immunoSEQ multiplex PCR; TCRdb lists only in-frame clones, some missing. The table lists about 150,000 clones, under 90% of them singletons. Sequencing used PBMCs. Receptors were obtained from a man aged 25 to 40 in good health and CMV-seropositive.

The rearrangement joins TRBV25-1 to TRBJ2-5; D gene uncertain. This CDR3 comprises 11 residues. Germline loops: CDR1 MGHDK, CDR2 SYGVNS. Trimming shortened V by 3 bases and J by 5 bases, and 4 bases separated the two germline ends. In DNA, the CDR3 is TGTGCCAGCAGTGAGAGTGAGACCCAGTACTTC. It encodes CASSESETQYF.

This chain connects TRBV10-3 to TRBJ1-6; 10 nucleotides match TRBD1. The germline V gene has CDR1 ENHRY and CDR2 SYGVKD. The CDR3 totals 15 residues. J was trimmed by 10 bases and V by 3 bases; bases with no gene match: 6. Written as DNA, the CDR3 is TGTGCCATCAGTGAAGGGACAGGGGCCGACTCACCCCTCCACTTT. It encodes CAISEGTGADSPLHF.

The gene calls are TRBV11-2 and TRBJ1-4; possibly TRBD1 for D (5 bases). Germline lookup yields CDR1 SGHAT and CDR2 FQNNGV. Between the trimmed V and J ends, which lost 4 bases and 2 bases, there was a span of 17 bases. CDR3 size: 17 residues. This chain's CDR3 is CASSWNLWGGTNEKLFF. The CDR3 bases are TGTGCCAGCAGCTGGAACCTATGGGGGGGTACTAATGAAAAACTGTTTTTT.

This chain uses TRBV27 with TRBJ2-7; 11 bases match TRBD2. V dropped 8 bases and J dropped 1; count of bases not matched to a gene: 1. Germline loops: CDR1 MNHEY, CDR2 SMNVEV (reference sequence). The CDR3 runs to 13 residues. CDR3 nucleotides: TGTGCCAGCCGGACTAGCGGGTCCTACGAGCAGTACTTC. Encoded protein: CASRTSGSYEQYF.

V is TRBV6-5 and J is TRBJ2-1; 8 bases map to TRBD2. V lost 8 bases to trimming and J lost 6 bases; unmatched junction nucleotides: 12. The CDR3 is made up of 15 amino acids. Germline values: CDR1 MNHEY, CDR2 SVGAGI. DNA for the CDR3: TGTGCCAGCCATGGTTTACGGGAGGGCTCCAATGAGCAGTTCTTC. Translated, it gives CASHGLREGSNEQFF.

The rearrangement uses TRBV19 and TRBJ1-4, with unresolved D. CDR1 LNHDA and CDR2 SQIVND come from the germline V gene (reference sequence). The CDR3 runs 16 residues. The V end was cut by 1 base, the J end by 0 bases, with 9 bases between. This CDR3 reads CASSIAGRTTNEKLFF. Written as DNA, the CDR3 is TGTGCCAGTAGTATAGCTGGCAGAACAACTAATGAAAAACTGTTTTTT.

This clone was seen only once. The J gene is TRBJ2-4, the V gene TRBV2; 9 bases fit TRBD1. Looked up from germline, CDR1 is SNHLY and CDR2 is FYNNEI. There are 15 residues in the CDR3. With V trimmed by 1 base and J by 8 bases, 6 bases remained unmatched. The CDR3 nucleotides read TGTGCCAGCAGTGAAGGACCGGGACAGGGTTACATTCAGTACTTC. It codes for CASSEGPGQGYIQYF.

This sequence joins TRBV25-1 and TRBJ2-3; the match to TRBD1 covers 7 bases. Trimming took 5 bases from V and 1 from J; bases not matched to a gene: 3. The length of the CDR3 is 14 residues. Germline lookup yields CDR1 MGHDK and CDR2 SYGVNS. The DNA of the CDR3 is TGTGCCAGCAGTCCTGGACAGGGCACAGATACGCAGTATTTT. Protein product: CASSPGQGTDTQYF.

This rearrangement joins TRBV30 to TRBJ1-3; D is unclear. Germline V gives CDR1 GTSNPN, CDR2 SVGIG (reference sequence). Trimming removed 4 bases at V and 4 bases at J, with 5 bases between. CDR3 size: 11 residues. The CDR3 sequence is CAWTLGNTIYF. CDR3 coding DNA: TGTGCCTGGACGTTAGGAAACACCATATATTTT.

Comment on this clone: Relative to the germline gene, one junction end is altered; a read error may explain this. The chain recombines TRBV7-9 with TRBJ2-2; a weak D match, TRBD1 (6 bases). CDR1 is SEHNR, CDR2 FQNEAQ, per germline (reference sequence). This CDR3 comprises 15 residues. The CDR3 DNA is TGTGTCAGCAGCCCGGGGCCAGGGGATACCGGGGAGCTGTTTTTT. It encodes CVSSPGPGDTGELFF.

The chain uses TRBV30 and TRBJ2-3; TRBD2 agrees at 13 bases. The CDR3 spans 16 residues. Germline CDR1 reads GTSNPN; CDR2 reads SVGIG (reference sequence). The trim removed 3 bases at V and 3 bases at J, leaving 6 bases unmatched. The CDR3: CAWRGLAGHSTDTQYF. DNA for the CDR3: TGTGCCTGGAGGGGACTAGCGGGACATTCGACAGATACGCAGTATTTT.

The chain uses TRBV6-1 and TRBJ2-5; maybe TRBD1 (5 bases). With 5 bases removed from V and 2 bases from J, the gap between germline ends came to 12 bases. Germline CDR1 reads MNHNS; CDR2 reads SASEGT. The CDR3 is 14 residues long. The CDR3 coding sequence is TGTGCCAGCAGTTGGGGCAGGGTACAAGAGACCCAGTACTTC. Amino acids: CASSWGRVQETQYF.

This clone appeared a few times. The chain joins TRBV7-3 to TRBJ2-6; 8 bases are shared with TRBD1. CDR1 is SGHTA and CDR2 is FQGTGA in the germline V gene. The CDR3 is 21 amino acids. V gave up 1 base and J gave up 0 bases; unmatched junction bases: 14. The CDR3 DNA is TGTGCCAGCAGCTTAAAACAGGGGGGCCCTCCCCGGCCCTCTGGGGCCAACGTCCTGACTTTC. It yields the protein CASSLKQGGPPRPSGANVLTF.

This clone was found a few times. The V and J genes are TRBV7-2 and TRBJ2-3; a possible D gene is TRBD2 (5 bases). The V and J ends lost 4 bases and 11 bases respectively, with 16 bases between them. The germline gives CDR1 SGHTA, CDR2 FQGNSA. The CDR3 totals 13 residues. The CDR3 DNA reads as TGTGCCAGCAGCTCCCTACGAGGTGAGGGGCAGTATTTT. As protein: CASSSLRGEGQYF.

This clone was seen only once. The V gene is TRBV6-5, the J gene TRBJ2-5; D remains unclear. The CDR3 length is 12 residues. Germline V gene data show CDR1 as MNHEY and CDR2 as SVGAGI. V was cut by 6 bases and J by 2 bases, with 7 bases left in between. The CDR3: CASRTPQETQYF. In DNA form, the CDR3 reads TGTGCCAGCAGGACTCCTCAAGAGACCCAGTACTTC.

This clone was detected only a few times. The V and J genes are TRBV6-5 and TRBJ2-5; D possibly corresponds to TRBD1 (6 bases). The CDR3 covers 14 residues. V was trimmed by 0 bases and J by 5 bases, leaving 10 bases between them. Germline CDR1 is MNHEY and CDR2 is SVGAGI. CDR3 region: CASSYSVQGETQYF. CDR3 in DNA: TGTGCCAGCAGTTACTCTGTGCAGGGGGAGACCCAGTACTTC.

V is TRBV5-6 and J is TRBJ1-3, with D perhaps matching TRBD1 (6 bases). V gave up 0 bases and J gave up 4 bases, with 14 bases separating them. Looked up from germline, CDR1 is SGHDT and CDR2 is YYEEEE. The CDR3 is made up of 16 amino acids. CDR3 DNA: TGTGCCAGCAGCTTGGTCCAGGGGATACGCGGAAACACCATATATTTT. This encodes CASSLVQGIRGNTIYF.

This sequence joins TRBV6-1 and TRBJ1-2; D is ambiguous. Germline CDR1 and CDR2: MNHNS and SASEGT. There are 11 residues in the CDR3. V was cut by 9 bases and J by 4 bases, with 9 bases left in between. The DNA for the CDR3 is TGTGCCAGTCGGGAGGCCTATGGCTACACCTTC. It is translated as CASREAYGYTF.

The chain links TRBV18 to TRBJ2-7; no clear D gene. Trimming shortened V by 5 bases and J by 3 bases, and 8 bases separated the two germline ends. There are 12 residues in the CDR3. Germline lookup yields CDR1 KGHSH and CDR2 LQKENI. The CDR3 protein is CASSSQDYEQYF. In DNA, the CDR3 is TGTGCCAGCTCATCCCAGGACTACGAGCAGTACTTC.

This clone was seen more than once but under ten times. The V gene is TRBV9, the J gene TRBJ2-3, with 9 nucleotides matching TRBD2. CDR1 is SGDLS, CDR2 YYNGEE, per germline. Germline trimming cut 9 bases from V and 7 bases from J; bases unmatched to any gene: 18. The CDR3 length is 16 residues. The CDR3 DNA reads as TGTGCCACAACGACCCAAATCGGGACTAGCTTCTATACGCAGTATTTT. The encoded protein is CATTTQIGTSFYTQYF. The entire variable domain, with the rest obtained from reference TRBV9 and TRBJ2-3, is as follows: DSGVTQTPKHLITATGQRVTLRCSPRSGDLSVYWYQQSLDQGLQFLIQYYNGEERAKGNILERFSAQQFPDLHSELNLSSLELGDSALYFCATTTQIGTSFYTQYFGPGTRLTVL.